This T cell receptor beta chain was documented in a study of T cell responses to AZD1222 COVID-19 vaccine. Study observations and caveats: Reportedly, close to half of spike-specific TCRs are directed against unmutated variant regions. Baseline seropositivity occurred in only a handful of AZD1222 recipients.

The germline gives CDR1 MDHEN, CDR2 SYDVKM. J lost 4 bases, V lost 5 bases, and 8 bases had no gene match. This CDR3 region has 15 residues. Of note for this clone: Its antigen is currently unknown.

Using immunoSEQ multiplex PCR, the repertoire was profiled, and TCRdb retains in-frame clones only, with some absent. This sample has over 150,000 clones, with around 88% found just once. The sequenced sample was peripheral blood, obtained 28 days after the second AZD1222 dose. This TCR came from an adult who received the AZD1222 COVID-19 vaccine. V is TRBV28 and J is TRBJ2-7; TRBD1 matches at 10 bases. The CDR3 region has the DNA TGTGCCAGCAGTCGAGGGGGACAGGGGATTTACGAGCAGTACTTC. Its translation is CASSRGGQGIYEQYF.